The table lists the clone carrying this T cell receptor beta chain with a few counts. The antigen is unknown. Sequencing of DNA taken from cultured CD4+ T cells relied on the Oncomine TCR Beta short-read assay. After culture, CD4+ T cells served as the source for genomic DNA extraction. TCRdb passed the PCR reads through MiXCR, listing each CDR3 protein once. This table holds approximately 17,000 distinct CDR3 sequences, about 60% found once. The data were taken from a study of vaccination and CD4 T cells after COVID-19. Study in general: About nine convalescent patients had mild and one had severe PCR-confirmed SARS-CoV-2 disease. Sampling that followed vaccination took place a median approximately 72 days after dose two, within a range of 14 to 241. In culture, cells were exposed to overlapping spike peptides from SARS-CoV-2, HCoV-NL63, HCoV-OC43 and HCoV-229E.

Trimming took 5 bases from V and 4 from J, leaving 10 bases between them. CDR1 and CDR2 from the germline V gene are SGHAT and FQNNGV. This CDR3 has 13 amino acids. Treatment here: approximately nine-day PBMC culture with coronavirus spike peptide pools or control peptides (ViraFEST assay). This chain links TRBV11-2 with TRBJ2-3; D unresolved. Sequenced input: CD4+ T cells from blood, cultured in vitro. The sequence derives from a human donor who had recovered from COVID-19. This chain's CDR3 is CASSEKLPDTQYF. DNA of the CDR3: TGTGCCAGCAGCGAAAAATTGCCAGATACGCAGTATTTT.